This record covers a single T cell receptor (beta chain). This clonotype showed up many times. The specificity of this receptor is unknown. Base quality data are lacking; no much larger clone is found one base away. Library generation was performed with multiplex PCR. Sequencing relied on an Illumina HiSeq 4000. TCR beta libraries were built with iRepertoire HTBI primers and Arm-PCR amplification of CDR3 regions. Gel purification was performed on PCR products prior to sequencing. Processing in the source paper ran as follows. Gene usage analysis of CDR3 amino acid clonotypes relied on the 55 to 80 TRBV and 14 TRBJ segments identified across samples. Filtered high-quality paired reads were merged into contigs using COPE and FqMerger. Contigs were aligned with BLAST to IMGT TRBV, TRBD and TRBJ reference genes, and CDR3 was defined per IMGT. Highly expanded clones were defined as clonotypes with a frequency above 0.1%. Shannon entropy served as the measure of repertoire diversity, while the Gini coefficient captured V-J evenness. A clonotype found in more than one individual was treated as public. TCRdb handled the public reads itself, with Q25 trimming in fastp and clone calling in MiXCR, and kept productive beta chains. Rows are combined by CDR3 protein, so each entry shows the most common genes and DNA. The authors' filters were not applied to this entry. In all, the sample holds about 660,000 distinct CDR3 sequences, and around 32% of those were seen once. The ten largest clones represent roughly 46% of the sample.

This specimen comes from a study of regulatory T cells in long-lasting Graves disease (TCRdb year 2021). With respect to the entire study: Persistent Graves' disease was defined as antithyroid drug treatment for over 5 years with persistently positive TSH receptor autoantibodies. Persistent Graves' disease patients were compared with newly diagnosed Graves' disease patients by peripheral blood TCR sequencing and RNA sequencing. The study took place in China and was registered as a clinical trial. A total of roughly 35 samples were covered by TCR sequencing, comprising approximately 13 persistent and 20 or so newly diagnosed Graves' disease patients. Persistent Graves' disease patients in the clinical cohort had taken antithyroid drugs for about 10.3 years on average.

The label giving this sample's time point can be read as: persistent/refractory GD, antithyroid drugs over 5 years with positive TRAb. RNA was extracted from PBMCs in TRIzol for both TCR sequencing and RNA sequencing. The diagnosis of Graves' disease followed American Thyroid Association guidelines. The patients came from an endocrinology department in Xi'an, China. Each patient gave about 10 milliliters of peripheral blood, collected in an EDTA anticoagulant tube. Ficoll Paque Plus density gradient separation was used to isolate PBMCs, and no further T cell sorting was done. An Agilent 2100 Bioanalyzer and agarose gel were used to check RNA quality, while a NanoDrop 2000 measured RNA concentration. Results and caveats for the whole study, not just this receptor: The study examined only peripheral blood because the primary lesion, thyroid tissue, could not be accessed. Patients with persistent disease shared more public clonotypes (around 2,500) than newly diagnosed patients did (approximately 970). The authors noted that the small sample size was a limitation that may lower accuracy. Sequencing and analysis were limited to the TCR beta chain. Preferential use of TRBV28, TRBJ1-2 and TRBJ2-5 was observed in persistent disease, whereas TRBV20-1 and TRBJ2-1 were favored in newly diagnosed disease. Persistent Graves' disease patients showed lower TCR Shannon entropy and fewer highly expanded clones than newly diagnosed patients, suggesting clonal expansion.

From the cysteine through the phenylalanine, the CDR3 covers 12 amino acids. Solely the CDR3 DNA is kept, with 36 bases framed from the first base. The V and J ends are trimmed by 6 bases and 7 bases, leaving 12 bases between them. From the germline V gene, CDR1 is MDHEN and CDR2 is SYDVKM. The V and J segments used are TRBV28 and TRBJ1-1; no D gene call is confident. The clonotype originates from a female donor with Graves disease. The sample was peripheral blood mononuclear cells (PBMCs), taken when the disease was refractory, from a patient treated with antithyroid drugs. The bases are TGTGCCAGCAGCTCCCTCCTATATGAAGCTTTCTTT. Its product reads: CASSSLLYEAFF.